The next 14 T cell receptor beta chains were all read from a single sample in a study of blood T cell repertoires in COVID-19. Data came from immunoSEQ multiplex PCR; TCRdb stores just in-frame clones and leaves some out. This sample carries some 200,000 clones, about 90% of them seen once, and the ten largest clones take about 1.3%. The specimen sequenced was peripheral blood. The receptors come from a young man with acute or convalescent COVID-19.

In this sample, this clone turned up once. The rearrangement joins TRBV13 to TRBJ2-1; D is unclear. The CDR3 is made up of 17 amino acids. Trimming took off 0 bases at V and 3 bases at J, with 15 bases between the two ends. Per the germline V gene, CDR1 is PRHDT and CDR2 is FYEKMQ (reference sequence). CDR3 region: CASSLGSGGVHYNEQFF. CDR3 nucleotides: TGTGCCAGCAGCTTAGGATCGGGTGGCGTCCACTACAATGAGCAGTTCTTC. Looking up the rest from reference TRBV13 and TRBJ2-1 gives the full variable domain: AAGVIQSPRHLIKEKRETATLKCYPIPRHDTVYWYQQGPGQDPQFLISFYEKMQSDKGSIPDRFSAQQFSDYHSELNMSSLELGDSALYFCASSLGSGGVHYNEQFFGPGTRLTVL.

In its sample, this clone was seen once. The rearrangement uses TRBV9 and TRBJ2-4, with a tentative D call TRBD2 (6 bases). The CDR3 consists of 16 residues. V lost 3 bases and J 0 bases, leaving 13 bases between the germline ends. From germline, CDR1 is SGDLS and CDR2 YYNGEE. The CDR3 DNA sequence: TGTGCCAGCAGCGCGGGACTTTATATAGCCAAAAACATTCAGTACTTC. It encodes CASSAGLYIAKNIQYF.

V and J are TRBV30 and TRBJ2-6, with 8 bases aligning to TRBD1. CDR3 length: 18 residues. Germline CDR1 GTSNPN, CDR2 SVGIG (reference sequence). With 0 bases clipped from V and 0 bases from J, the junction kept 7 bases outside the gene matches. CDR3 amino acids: CAWSVRRTGTSGANVLTF. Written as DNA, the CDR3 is TGTGCCTGGAGTGTCCGTAGGACAGGGACCTCTGGGGCCAACGTCCTGACTTTC. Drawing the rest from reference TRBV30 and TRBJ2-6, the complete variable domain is SQTIHQWPATLVQPVGSPLSLECTVEGTSNPNLYWYRQAAGRGLQLLFYSVGIGQISSEVPQNLSASRPQDRQFILSSKKLLLSDSGFYLCAWSVRRTGTSGANVLTFGAGSRLTVL.

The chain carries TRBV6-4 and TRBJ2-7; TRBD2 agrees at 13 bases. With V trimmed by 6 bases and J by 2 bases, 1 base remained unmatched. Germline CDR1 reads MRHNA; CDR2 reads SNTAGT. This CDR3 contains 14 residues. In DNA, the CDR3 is TGTGCCAGCAGGGGACTAGCGGGACCCTACGAGCAGTACTTC. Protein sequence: CASRGLAGPYEQYF.

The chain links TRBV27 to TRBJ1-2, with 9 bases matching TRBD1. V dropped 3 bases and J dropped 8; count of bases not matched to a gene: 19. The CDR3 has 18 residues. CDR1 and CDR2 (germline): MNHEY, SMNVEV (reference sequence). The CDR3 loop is CASSFDSDPGQGSGGYTF. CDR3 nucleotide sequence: TGTGCCAGCAGTTTCGACTCAGACCCGGGACAGGGCTCAGGAGGCTACACCTTC.

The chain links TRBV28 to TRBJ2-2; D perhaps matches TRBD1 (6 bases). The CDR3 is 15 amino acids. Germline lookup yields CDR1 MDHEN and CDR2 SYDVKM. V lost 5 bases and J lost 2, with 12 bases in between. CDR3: CASSPPGTNTGELFF. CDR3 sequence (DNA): TGTGCCAGCAGTCCGCCCGGGACAAACACCGGGGAGCTGTTTTTT.

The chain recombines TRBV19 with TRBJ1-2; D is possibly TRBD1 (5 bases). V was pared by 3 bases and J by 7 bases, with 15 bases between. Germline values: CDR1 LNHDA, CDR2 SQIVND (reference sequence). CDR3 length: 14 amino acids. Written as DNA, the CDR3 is TGTGCCAGTAGTATGTCGGCCAGGGAGGGTGGCTACACCTTC. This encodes CASSMSAREGGYTF.

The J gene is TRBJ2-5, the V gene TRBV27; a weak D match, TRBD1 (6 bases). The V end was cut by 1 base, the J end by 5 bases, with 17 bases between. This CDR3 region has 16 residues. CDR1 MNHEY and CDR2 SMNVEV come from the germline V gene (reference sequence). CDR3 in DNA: TGTGCCAGCAGTTTATGGTCTTGGACCCAGGGGGAGACCCAGTACTTC. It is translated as CASSLWSWTQGETQYF.

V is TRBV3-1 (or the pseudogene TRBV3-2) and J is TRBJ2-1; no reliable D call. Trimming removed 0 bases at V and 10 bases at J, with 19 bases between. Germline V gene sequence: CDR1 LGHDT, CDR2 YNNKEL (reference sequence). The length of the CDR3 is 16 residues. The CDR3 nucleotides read TGTGCCAGCAGCCAAGACTTGGCTTCTCTAGTGAGGGAGCAGTTCTTC. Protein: CASSQDLASLVREQFF.

CDR3 loop: CASSQRGPGYGYTF. The CDR3 DNA reads TGTGCCAGCAGTCAACGAGGGCCGGGCTATGGCTACACCTTC. V is TRBV6-5 and J is TRBJ1-2; D not resolved. Germline CDR1 reads MNHEY; CDR2 reads SVGAGI. The V and J ends lost 5 bases and 4 bases respectively, with 14 bases between them. The CDR3 covers 14 residues.

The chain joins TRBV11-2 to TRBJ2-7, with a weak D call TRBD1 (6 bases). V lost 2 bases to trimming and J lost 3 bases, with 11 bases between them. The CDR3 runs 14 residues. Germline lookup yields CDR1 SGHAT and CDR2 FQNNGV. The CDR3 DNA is TGTGCCAGCAGCTTAAATAACAGGGACTACGAGCAGTACTTC. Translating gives CASSLNNRDYEQYF.

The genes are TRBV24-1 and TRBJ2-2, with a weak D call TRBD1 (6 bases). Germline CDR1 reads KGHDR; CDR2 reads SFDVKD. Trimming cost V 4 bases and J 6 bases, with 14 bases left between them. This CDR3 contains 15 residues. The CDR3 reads CATSENRVRAGELFF. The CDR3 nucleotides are TGTGCCACCAGTGAGAACAGGGTTAGGGCCGGGGAGCTGTTTTTT.

CDR3 nucleotide sequence: TGTGCCAGCAGCCAAGACTTACAGGGCTATGGCTACACCTTC. This codes for CASSQDLQGYGYTF. The rearrangement links TRBV3-1 (or the pseudogene TRBV3-2) to TRBJ1-2, with TRBD1 as a possible D gene (6 bases). V was cut by 0 bases and J by 4 bases, with 9 bases left in between. CDR1 is LGHDT and CDR2 is YNNKEL in the germline V gene (reference sequence). The CDR3 runs to 14 residues.

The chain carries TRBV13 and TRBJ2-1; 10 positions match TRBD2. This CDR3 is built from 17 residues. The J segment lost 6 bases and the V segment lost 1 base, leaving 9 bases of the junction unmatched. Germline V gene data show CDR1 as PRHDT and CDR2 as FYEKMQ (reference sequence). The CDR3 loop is CASSLDWASGRINEQFF. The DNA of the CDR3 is TGTGCCAGCAGCTTAGACTGGGCTAGCGGGAGAATCAATGAGCAGTTCTTC.